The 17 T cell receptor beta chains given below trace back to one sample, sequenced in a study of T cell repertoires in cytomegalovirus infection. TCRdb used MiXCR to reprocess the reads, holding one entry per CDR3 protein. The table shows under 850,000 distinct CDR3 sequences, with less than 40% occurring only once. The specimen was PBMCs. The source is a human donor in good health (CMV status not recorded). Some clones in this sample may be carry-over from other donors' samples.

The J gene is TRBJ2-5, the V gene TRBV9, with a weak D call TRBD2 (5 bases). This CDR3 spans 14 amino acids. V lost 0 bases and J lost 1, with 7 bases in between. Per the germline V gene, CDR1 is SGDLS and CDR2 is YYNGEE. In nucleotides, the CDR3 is TGTGCCAGCAGCGTAGAAGCGGTCCAAGAGACCCAGTACTTC. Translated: CASSVEAVQETQYF.

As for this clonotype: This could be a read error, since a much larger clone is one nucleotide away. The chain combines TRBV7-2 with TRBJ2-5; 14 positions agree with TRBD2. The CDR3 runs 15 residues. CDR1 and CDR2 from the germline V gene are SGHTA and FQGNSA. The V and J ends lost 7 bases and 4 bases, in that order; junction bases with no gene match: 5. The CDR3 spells CASNTGLAGAETQYF. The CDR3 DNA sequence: TGTGCCAGCAACACGGGACTAGCGGGGGCAGAGACCCAGTACTTC. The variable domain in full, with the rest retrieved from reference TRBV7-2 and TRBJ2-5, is GAGVSQSPSNKVTEKGKDVELRCDPISGHTALYWYRQSLGQGLEFLIYFQGNSAPDKSGLPSDRFSAERTGGSVSTLTIQRTQQEDSAVYLCASNTGLAGAETQYFGPGTRLLVL.

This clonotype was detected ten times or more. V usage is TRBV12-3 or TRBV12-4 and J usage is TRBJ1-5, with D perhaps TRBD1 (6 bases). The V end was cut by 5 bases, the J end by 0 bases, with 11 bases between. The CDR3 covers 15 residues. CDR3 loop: CASSMTGDSNQPQHF. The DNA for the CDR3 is TGTGCCAGCAGTATGACAGGAGATAGCAATCAGCCCCAGCATTTT.

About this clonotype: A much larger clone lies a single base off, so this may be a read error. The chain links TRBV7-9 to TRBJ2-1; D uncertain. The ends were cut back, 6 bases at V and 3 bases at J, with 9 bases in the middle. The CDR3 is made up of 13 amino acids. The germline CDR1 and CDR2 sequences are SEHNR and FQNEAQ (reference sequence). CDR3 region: CASRVNGYNEQFF. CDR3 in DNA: TGTGCCAGCAGAGTGAACGGCTACAATGAGCAGTTCTTC.

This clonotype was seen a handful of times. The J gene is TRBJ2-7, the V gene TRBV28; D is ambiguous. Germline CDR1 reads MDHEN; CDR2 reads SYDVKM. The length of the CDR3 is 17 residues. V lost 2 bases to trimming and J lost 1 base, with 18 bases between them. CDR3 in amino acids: CASSLNRLGVASYEQYF. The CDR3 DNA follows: TGTGCCAGCAGTTTAAACCGCCTCGGCGTCGCGTCCTACGAGCAGTACTTC.

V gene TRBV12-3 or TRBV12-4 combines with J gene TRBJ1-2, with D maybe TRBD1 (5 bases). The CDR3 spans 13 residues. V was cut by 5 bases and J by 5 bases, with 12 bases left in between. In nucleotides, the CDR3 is TGTGCCAGCAGTGGGGACTACTTGTATGGCTACACCTTC. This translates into CASSGDYLYGYTF.

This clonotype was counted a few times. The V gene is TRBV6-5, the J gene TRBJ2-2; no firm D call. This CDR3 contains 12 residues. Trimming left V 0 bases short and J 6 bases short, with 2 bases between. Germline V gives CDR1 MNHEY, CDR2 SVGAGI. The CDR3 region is CASSYSAGELFF. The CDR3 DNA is TGTGCCAGCAGTTACTCAGCCGGGGAGCTGTTTTTT.

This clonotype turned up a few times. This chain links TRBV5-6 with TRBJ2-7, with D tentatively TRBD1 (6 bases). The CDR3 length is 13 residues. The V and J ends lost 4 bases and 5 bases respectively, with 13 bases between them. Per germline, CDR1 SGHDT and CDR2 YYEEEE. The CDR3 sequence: CASSRDINDEQYF. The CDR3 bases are TGTGCCAGCAGCCGGGACATCAACGACGAGCAGTACTTC.

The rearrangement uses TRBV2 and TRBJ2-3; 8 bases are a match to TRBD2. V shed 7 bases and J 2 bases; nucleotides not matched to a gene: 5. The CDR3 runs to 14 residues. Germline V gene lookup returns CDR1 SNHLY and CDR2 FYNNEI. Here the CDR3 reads CASIPGLATDTQYF. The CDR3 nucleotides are TGTGCCAGCATCCCCGGACTAGCCACAGATACGCAGTATTTT.

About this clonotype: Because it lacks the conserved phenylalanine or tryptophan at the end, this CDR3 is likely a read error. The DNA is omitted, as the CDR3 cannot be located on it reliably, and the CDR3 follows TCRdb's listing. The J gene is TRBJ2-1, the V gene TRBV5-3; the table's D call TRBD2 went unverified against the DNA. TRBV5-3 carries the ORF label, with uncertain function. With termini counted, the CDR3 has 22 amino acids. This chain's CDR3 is CARSRVWSGCPRHHSSYNEQLL.

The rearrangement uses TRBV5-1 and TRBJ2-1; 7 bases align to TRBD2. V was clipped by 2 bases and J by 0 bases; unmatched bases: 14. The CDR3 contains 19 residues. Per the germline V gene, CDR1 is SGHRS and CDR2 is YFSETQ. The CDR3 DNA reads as TGCGCCAGCAGCTTAATGGGGTGGGGGGGGGTGAGCTCCTACAATGAGCAGTTCTTC. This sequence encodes CASSLMGWGGVSSYNEQFF.

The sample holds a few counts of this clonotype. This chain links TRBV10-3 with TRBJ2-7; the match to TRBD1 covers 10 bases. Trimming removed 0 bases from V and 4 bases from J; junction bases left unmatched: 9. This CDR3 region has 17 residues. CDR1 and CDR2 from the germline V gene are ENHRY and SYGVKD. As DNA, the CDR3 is TGTGCCATCAGTGAGTCGGGGCCCGGGACAGGGGCGTACGAGCAGTACTTC. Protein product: CAISESGPGTGAYEQYF.

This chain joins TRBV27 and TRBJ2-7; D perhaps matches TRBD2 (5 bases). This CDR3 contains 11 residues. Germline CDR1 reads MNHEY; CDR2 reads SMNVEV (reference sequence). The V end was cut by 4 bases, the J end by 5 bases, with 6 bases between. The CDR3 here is CASSSGNEQYF. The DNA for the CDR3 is TGTGCCAGCAGTTCCGGGAACGAGCAGTACTTC.

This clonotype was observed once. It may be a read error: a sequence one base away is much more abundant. For the CDR3, the DNA is TGTGCCAGCTGTGAAGGCCGCGCCGTGGGTCAGCCCCAGCATTTT. Encoded protein: CASCEGRAVGQPQHF. The V call is TRBV2, the J call TRBJ1-5; no reliable D call. The CDR3 has 15 amino acids. Germline CDR1 is SNHLY and CDR2 is FYNNEI.

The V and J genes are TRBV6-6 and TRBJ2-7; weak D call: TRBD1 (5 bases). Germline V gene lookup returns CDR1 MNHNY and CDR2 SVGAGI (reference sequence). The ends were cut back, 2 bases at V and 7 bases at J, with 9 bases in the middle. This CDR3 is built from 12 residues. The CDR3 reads CASSYRAGEQYF. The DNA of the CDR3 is TGTGCCAGCAGTTACCGCGCAGGGGAGCAGTACTTC.

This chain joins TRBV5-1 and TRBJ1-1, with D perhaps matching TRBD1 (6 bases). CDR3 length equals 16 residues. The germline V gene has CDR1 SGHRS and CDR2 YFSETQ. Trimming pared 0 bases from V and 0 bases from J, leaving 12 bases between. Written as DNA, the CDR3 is TGCGCCAGCAGCTTGGTGGGGGGCGCGTTGAACACTGAAGCTTTCTTT. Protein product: CASSLVGGALNTEAFF. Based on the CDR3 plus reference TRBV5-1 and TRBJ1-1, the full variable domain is KAGVTQTPRYLIKTRGQQVTLSCSPISGHRSVSWYQQTPGQGLQFLFEYFSETQRNKGNFPGRFSGRQFSNSRSEMNVSTLELGDSALYLCASSLVGGALNTEAFFGQGTRLTVV.

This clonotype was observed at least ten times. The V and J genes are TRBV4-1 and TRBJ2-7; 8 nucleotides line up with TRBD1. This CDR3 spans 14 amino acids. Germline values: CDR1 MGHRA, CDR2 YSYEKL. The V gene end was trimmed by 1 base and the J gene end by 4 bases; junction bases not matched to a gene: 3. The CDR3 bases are TGCGCCAGCAGCCAAGCAGGGGGCCAGTACGAGCAGTACTTC. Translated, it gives CASSQAGGQYEQYF.